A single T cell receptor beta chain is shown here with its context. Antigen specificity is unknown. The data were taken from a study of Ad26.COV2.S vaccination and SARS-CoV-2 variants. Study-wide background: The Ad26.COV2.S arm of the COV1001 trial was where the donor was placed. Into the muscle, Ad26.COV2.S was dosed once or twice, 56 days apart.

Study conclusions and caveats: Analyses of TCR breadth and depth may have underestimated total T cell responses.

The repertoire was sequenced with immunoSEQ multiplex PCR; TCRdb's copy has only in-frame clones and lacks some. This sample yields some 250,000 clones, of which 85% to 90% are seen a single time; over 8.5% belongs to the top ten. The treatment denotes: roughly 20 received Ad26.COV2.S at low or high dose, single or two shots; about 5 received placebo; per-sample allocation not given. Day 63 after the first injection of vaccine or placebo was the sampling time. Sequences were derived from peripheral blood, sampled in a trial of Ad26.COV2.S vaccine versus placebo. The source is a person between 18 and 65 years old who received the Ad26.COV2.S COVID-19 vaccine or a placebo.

Written as DNA, the CDR3 is TGTGCCAGCAGCTCTCCAATCTCTCAGGGGGATAAGGTCGAGCAGTACTTC. It yields the protein CASSSPISQGDKVEQYF. The genes are TRBV28 and TRBJ2-7; TRBD1 agrees at 7 bases. This CDR3 spans 17 amino acids. Looked up from germline, CDR1 is MDHEN and CDR2 is SYDVKM. With V trimmed by 6 bases and J by 6 bases, 20 bases remained unmatched.